What follows is one T cell receptor beta chain and its context. Its antigen is not identified. Using immunoSEQ multiplex PCR, the repertoire was profiled, and TCRdb retains in-frame clones only, with some absent. Among about 4,000 clones listed, about 80% were seen once. This CDR3 is 13 amino acids long. Per germline, CDR1 SQVTM and CDR2 ANQGSEA. The V and J ends lost 6 bases and 5 bases respectively, with 17 bases between them. This entry is derived from a study of STAT3 mutations in large granular lymphocyte leukemia. Study-wide results and caveats: At least one immunodominant TCR beta clonotype appeared in every T-cell large granular lymphocyte leukemia patient.

The chain is built from TRBV29-1 and TRBJ2-7; D unclear. The clonotype comes from a boy aged 5-17 years with T-cell large granular lymphocyte leukemia. Some clones in this sample may be carry-over from other donors' samples. The sample taken for sequencing was peripheral blood mononuclear cells. CDR3 sequence reads: CSVSKVGYDEQYF. As DNA, the CDR3 is TGCAGCGTGAGTAAAGTGGGCTATGACGAGCAGTACTTC.